This is a list of T cell receptor beta chains from one sample in a study of blood T cell repertoires in COVID-19. This table comes from immunoSEQ multiplex PCR, and its TCRdb copy is limited to in-frame clones, with some not included. The sample shows fewer than 250,000 clones, around four fifths of them seen only once. Sequenced: peripheral blood. These receptors came from a woman aged 55-70 years with active or convalescent COVID-19. CDR3s include the opening cysteine and the closing phenylalanine or tryptophan. The order of the fields is J gene, V gene, D gene, clone size, CDR3 DNA, CDR3 protein. The D gene is left open where the match is weak. Only part of the rows carry a size: once, few, many, or a class if the clone is expanded.

TRBJ2-5	TRBV2	TRBD2	NA	TGTGCCAGCATCCCAGGACTAGCGGGGGGGACCCAGTACTTC	CASIPGLAGGTQYF
TRBJ2-5	TRBV25-1	NA	NA	TGTGCCAGCAGTGAACCCGGTCGCTCGACCCAGTACTTC	CASSEPGRSTQYF
TRBJ2-3	TRBV10-3	TRBD2	NA	TGTGCCATCAGTGACCTAGCGGGAGTGGGCACAGATACGCAGTATTTT	CAISDLAGVGTDTQYF
TRBJ1-2	TRBV27	TRBD1	NA	TGTGCCAGCAGTTTATTTGGGACAGGGATCTTCTATGGCTACACCTTC	CASSLFGTGIFYGYTF
TRBJ2-4	TRBV5-6	NA	many	TGTGCCAGCAGCGGGGGGACAGTCAGGGGCATTCAGTACTTC	CASSGGTVRGIQYF
TRBJ2-1	TRBV9	TRBD2	NA	TGTGCCAGCAGCGTAGCCGGCGGGAGGAGGTCCTACAATGAGCAGTTCTTC	CASSVAGGRRSYNEQFF
TRBJ2-3	TRBV9	TRBD2	NA	TGTGCCAGCAGCGTAGACGGGACTAGCGGGACTAGCACAGATACGCAGTATTTT	CASSVDGTSGTSTDTQYF
TRBJ1-5	TRBV19	NA	NA	TGTGCCAGTAGTATAGTTACGGATCAGCCCCAGCATTTT	CASSIVTDQPQHF
TRBJ1-5	TRBV19	NA	NA	TGTGCCAGTAGCATGGGAGGGCCCCAGCATTTT	CASSMGGPQHF
TRBJ2-2	TRBV7-9	NA	NA	TGTGCCAGCAGCCACACGACAGGGAACACCGGGGAGCTGTTTTTT	CASSHTTGNTGELFF
TRBJ2-2	TRBV27	NA	NA	TGTGCCAGCAGTCCCTCCCGTATCGGGGAGCTGTTTTTT	CASSPSRIGELFF
TRBJ2-3	TRBV11-2	NA	NA	TGTGCCAGCAAGCGGAGCACAGATACGCAGTATTTT	CASKRSTDTQYF
TRBJ2-5	TRBV5-4	TRBD2	NA	TGTGCCAGCAGGGGGACTAGCGCACCGGGGACCCAGTACTTC	CASRGTSAPGTQYF
TRBJ1-1	TRBV27	NA	NA	TGTGCCAGCAGTTTACGAGGGCCGAACACTGAAGCTTTCTTT	CASSLRGPNTEAFF
TRBJ2-2	TRBV2	TRBD2	NA	TGTGCCAGCAGTTCTACCGGGACTAGCTACGGGGAGCTGTTTTTT	CASSSTGTSYGELFF
TRBJ2-1	TRBV2	TRBD1	NA	TGTGCCAGCCTGGACAGGGGTTCATACAATGAGCAGTTCTTC	CASLDRGSYNEQFF
TRBJ2-1	TRBV3-1/TRBV3-2	TRBD1	NA	TGTGCCAGCAGCCAGGCAGGGGGTGTCTACAATGAGCAGTTCTTC	CASSQAGGVYNEQFF
TRBJ2-5	TRBV6-4	NA	NA	TGTGCCAGCAGTACCAGCGTAGGTGAGACCCAGTACTTC	CASSTSVGETQYF
TRBJ2-7	TRBV13	NA	NA	TGTGCCAGCAAATTCGGGAGCTCCTACGAGCAGTACTTC	CASKFGSSYEQYF
TRBJ1-5	TRBV19	NA	NA	TGTGCCAGTACTGTACAGGATGATAGCAATCAGCCCCAGCATTTT	CASTVQDDSNQPQHF
TRBJ1-6	TRBV6-6	NA	once	TGTGCCAGCAGTTCAGGGGCGCTTGTTTCACCCCTCCACTTT	CASSSGALVSPLHF
TRBJ2-2	TRBV9	NA	few	TGTGCCAGCAGCGCACCGGGGGGCGGAAACACCGGGGAGCTGTTTTTT	CASSAPGGGNTGELFF
TRBJ2-1	TRBV3-1/TRBV3-2	TRBD2	NA	TGTGCCAGCAGCCAAGGCGGGGGACTTGGCAATGAGCAGTTCTTC	CASSQGGGLGNEQFF
TRBJ2-7	TRBV29-1	TRBD2	NA	TGCAGCGTCGTTAGACTAGCGGGGGTGGTTGGGGAGCAGTACTTC	CSVVRLAGVVGEQYF
TRBJ2-7	TRBV11-2	NA	NA	TGTGCCAGCAGCTTAGATGGTGCAGGGGAAGGCGAGCAGTACTTC	CASSLDGAGEGEQYF
TRBJ2-3	TRBV11-2	TRBD2	once	TGTGCCAGCAGCTTAGTCGTTAGCGGGAGTGGCACAGATACGCAGTATTTT	CASSLVVSGSGTDTQYF
TRBJ1-2	TRBV28	NA	NA	TGTGCCAGCAGTTTATCGGGTGTCTATGGCTACACCTTC	CASSLSGVYGYTF
TRBJ2-1	TRBV24-1	TRBD1	NA	TGTGCCACCAGTGACCCTACAAGACAGGGGAAATCCTACAATGAGCAGTTCTTC	CATSDPTRQGKSYNEQFF
TRBJ2-5	TRBV9	TRBD2	NA	TGTGCCAGCAGCGTGGGACTAGCGAGAGAGACCCAGTACTTC	CASSVGLARETQYF
TRBJ1-1	TRBV5-1	NA	NA	TGCGCCAGCAGCTTGGTTCGGGGGGCGCGTACTGAAGCTTTCTTT	CASSLVRGARTEAFF
TRBJ2-3	TRBV10-3	NA	NA	TGTGCCATCAGTGGCGGGGAAGTGACAGATACGCAGTATTTT	CAISGGEVTDTQYF
TRBJ1-2	TRBV11-2	NA	NA	TGTGCCAGCAGTATCGGGGGGCTATCCTATGGCTACACCTTC	CASSIGGLSYGYTF
TRBJ2-7	TRBV5-8	NA	NA	TGTGCCAGCACCGTTAACACCTACGAGCAGTACTTC	CASTVNTYEQYF
TRBJ1-5	TRBV19	NA	many	TGTGCCAGTAGTATACCGACCCCGGCAGGTATAAATCAGCCCCAGCATTTT	CASSIPTPAGINQPQHF
TRBJ1-2	TRBV19	TRBD1	NA	TGTGCCAGTAGTGCCCGACAGGGAGAGGGCTACACCTTC	CASSARQGEGYTF
TRBJ2-3	TRBV14	NA	NA	TGTGCCAGCAGCCCAGCCCGGGTTAGCACAGATACGCAGTATTTT	CASSPARVSTDTQYF
TRBJ1-6	TRBV5-1	NA	few	TGCGCCAGCAGCTTGGGGGGCGGACAGACTAATTCACCCCTCCACTTT	CASSLGGGQTNSPLHF
TRBJ2-5	TRBV11-3	NA	NA	TGTGCCAGCAGCTTAAGCCCGTCCCAAGAGACCCAGTACTTC	CASSLSPSQETQYF
TRBJ2-3	TRBV10-3	TRBD2	NA	TGTGCCATCAGTGAGCCCCCGGGGGGGGAAGATACGCAGTATTTT	CAISEPPGGEDTQYF
TRBJ2-3	TRBV5-5	NA	NA	TGTGCCAGCAGCTCGGACAGCTTCCGCACAGATACGCAGTATTTT	CASSSDSFRTDTQYF
TRBJ1-5	TRBV6-6	NA	few	TGTGCCAGCAGTCAGCTGGCGGGGAGCGGGCAGCCCCAGCATTTT	CASSQLAGSGQPQHF
TRBJ1-5	TRBV27	TRBD1	NA	TGTGCCAGCAGGCCGACAGGGGGCAATCAGCCCCAGCATTTT	CASRPTGGNQPQHF
TRBJ2-7	TRBV6-6	TRBD2	once	TGTGCCAGCAGCGGACTAGCGGGAAGGAACGAGCAGTACTTC	CASSGLAGRNEQYF
TRBJ1-2	TRBV15	NA	NA	TGTGCCACCAGCAGAGAGGAGGGGGGGTTGGATGGCTACACCTTC	CATSREEGGLDGYTF
TRBJ1-1	TRBV4-1	NA	NA	TGCGCCAGCAGCCCAGATCGTGACAAGAACACTGAAGCTTTCTTT	CASSPDRDKNTEAFF
TRBJ2-6	TRBV27	NA	few	TGTGCCAGCAGTTCCGGGTTTGGGGCCAACGTCCTGACTTTC	CASSSGFGANVLTF
TRBJ2-2	TRBV6-5	TRBD2	NA	TGTGCCAGCAGGTTGACTAGCGGGGAGACCGGGGAGCTGTTTTTT	CASRLTSGETGELFF
TRBJ2-2	TRBV5-1	TRBD2	NA	TGCGCCAGCAGCTTGGGTCTAGCGGGAGGATATATCTCCCCCGGGGAGCTGTTTTTT	CASSLGLAGGYISPGELFF
TRBJ1-5	TRBV28	NA	NA	TGTGCCAGCAGTTTAGCAGGGGCTAGCAATCAGCCCCAGCATTTT	CASSLAGASNQPQHF
TRBJ1-1	TRBV5-1	TRBD1	NA	TGCGCCAGCAGGTCTCAGGGGGCCGAAACTGAAGCTTTCTTT	CASRSQGAETEAFF
TRBJ1-6	TRBV11-2	NA	NA	TGTGCCAGCAGCCCCGCTTACGGGGTTAATTCACCCCTCCACTTT	CASSPAYGVNSPLHF
TRBJ1-2	TRBV28	TRBD1	NA	TGTGCCAGCAGTTTAGGGGACAGCAGATTTCGGTATGGCTACACCTTC	CASSLGDSRFRYGYTF
TRBJ2-5	TRBV5-1	TRBD2	NA	TGCGCCAGCAGCTTGGCCGGGGGGGCCGGGAGAGAGACCCAGTACTTC	CASSLAGGAGRETQYF
TRBJ2-2	TRBV5-5	TRBD2	NA	TGTGCCAGCAGCAGCGGGACTCTCAACACCGGGGAGCTGTTTTTT	CASSSGTLNTGELFF
TRBJ2-6	TRBV7-8	TRBD2	NA	TGTGCCAGCAGCTCGGGGGGGTTCTCTGGGGCCAACGTCCTGACTTTC	CASSSGGFSGANVLTF